The clone carrying this TCR beta chain was seen repeatedly, ten times or more. The antigen is not known. The sample originates from a study of human T cells and chemical hapten exposure. Study context: Weekly diphenylcyclopropenone doses were given to patients' scalps across the approximately 23-week study. Findings of the study overall: With DPC sensitization, TCRs exceeding 1 in 1000 frequency showed no change.

Time point reported: pre-sensitization, week 0. Regarding treatment: therapeutic diphenylcyclopropenone sensitization with weekly scalp DPC. The starting material, unfractionated whole blood, was used for total RNA extraction. CDR1 is SQVTM, CDR2 ANQGSEA, per germline. The CDR3 runs to 12 residues. The germline V and J ends were trimmed by 4 bases and 3 bases, with 7 bases remaining between them. Source study methods: Sequenced samples showed a median of roughly 99,000 TCRs each, with counts running from roughly 23,000 to 700,000. TCRdb analysed the RACE reads with MiXCR anew, one entry per CDR3 protein. The V and J calls come from TCRdb's annotation, not from the publication. Of about 300,000 distinct CDR3 sequences in the sample, 5.5% were seen once.

This TCR was recovered from a woman under 30 with alopecia areata. Some clones in this sample may be carry-over from other donors' samples. The starting material was whole blood, obtained in connection with sensitization to the hapten diphenylcyclopropenone (DPC). The chain recombines TRBV29-1 with TRBJ1-5; no definite D call. The CDR3 coding sequence is TGCAGCGTTGCAAACGACAATCAGCCCCAGCATTTT. Its protein is CSVANDNQPQHF.